This entry is about one T cell receptor (beta chain). This clonotype was seen at least ten times. The antigen it binds to is not known. Within one base of it there is no much larger clone, and no base qualities were kept. The library came from PCR. The sample was run on an Illumina HiSeq 2500. To normalize quantification of the TCRbeta repertoire, the TCR libraries were built with molecular barcoding that relied on unique molecular identifiers. TCRdb reworked the public reads: Q25 trimming with fastp, MiXCR clone assembly, productive beta chains retained. One record per CDR3 amino acid sequence lists the most common genes and DNA. Within this sample are about 900,000 distinct CDR3 sequences, with about 26% of them counted one time only. Of the sample, more than 25% is held by the ten largest clones. This sample was taken from a study of T-cell reconstitution after alpha-beta-depleted transplantation in children (dated by TCRdb to the mid-2010s). About the full investigation: The study quantitatively tracked T-cell immune reconstitution after TCRalphabeta/CD19-depleted allogeneic hematopoietic cell transplantation in children using TCR repertoire profiling.

Based on the germline V gene, the CDR1 and CDR2 sequences are MGHRA and YSYEKL. The V end gives up 7 bases and the J end 2 bases, leaving 3 bases in the junction not matched to a gene. The CDR3 measures 13 amino acids from cysteine to phenylalanine. Here the CDR3 DNA is all that survives: 39 bases in frame from base 1. Reading the label with the study, this specimen's treatment or condition is: allogeneic hematopoietic cell transplantation with graft depleted of TCRalphabeta T cells and CD19 B cells. TCRalphabeta/CD19-depleted allogeneic hematopoietic cell grafts were given to the transplant recipients, all of whom were children. Study-level results and caveats: In some patients, the high TCRbeta diversity seen at day 60 was put down to recipient T cells and intrathymic progenitors that had survived conditioning. About two months after transplant, the apparently early recovery of alphabetaT-cell counts reportedly depended on just several hundred clones that had expanded rapidly and came from non-depleted graft cells. Hyperexpanded clone frequencies declined over subsequent months; after one year, T-cell counts and TCRbeta diversity were mostly attributed to newly produced T cells.

This receptor was obtained from a boy less than two years old who had a stem cell transplant for SCID, so the T cells may come from the graft donor. Specimen: PBMCs, mostly from graft donor cells, collected 360 days after TCRalphabeta/CD19-depleted stem cell transplant. The sequence joins TRBV4-1 to TRBJ2-7, with 9 bases aligning to TRBD1. Here the CDR3 is given as CASTGTGPYEQYF. The DNA sequence follows: TGCGCCAGCACCGGGACAGGGCCCTACGAGCAGTACTTC.